This T cell receptor beta chain was documented in a study of blood T cell repertoires in COVID-19. In the study overall: Samples representing acute and convalescent COVID-19 were sourced from the United States, Italy and Spain. The analysed material was cDNA or gDNA that came from T cells, B-cell-depleted T cells, or PBMCs.

Some clones are missing from TCRdb's copy, which holds only in-frame ones; the method was immunoSEQ multiplex PCR. The table has roughly 220,000 clones, approximately 90% seen once; the top ten hold roughly 10%. Germline trimming cut 4 bases from V and 1 base from J; bases unmatched to any gene: 4. Looked up from germline, CDR1 is LNHDA and CDR2 is SQIVND (reference sequence). The CDR3 has 14 residues. Seattle enrolled patients during active infection and tracked them longitudinally. The sample was peripheral blood. This chain links TRBV19 with TRBJ2-7; 7 bases align to TRBD2. The TCR originated in a woman aged 50 to 60 with COVID-19, enrolled during active disease. CDR3 DNA: TGTGCCAGTAGTAGCGGGGGACCTTCCTACGAGCAGTACTTC. Amino acid sequence: CASSSGGPSYEQYF.